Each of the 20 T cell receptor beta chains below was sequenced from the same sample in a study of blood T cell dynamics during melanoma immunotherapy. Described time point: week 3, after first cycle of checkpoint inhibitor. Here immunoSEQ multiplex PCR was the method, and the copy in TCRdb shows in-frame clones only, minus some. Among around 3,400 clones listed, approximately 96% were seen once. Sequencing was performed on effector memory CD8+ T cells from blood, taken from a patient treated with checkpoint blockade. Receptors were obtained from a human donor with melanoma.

CDR3: CASSPPRDGNTIYF. The CDR3 DNA follows: TGTGCCAGCAGCCCCCCCCGGGATGGAAACACCATATATTTT. The J gene is TRBJ1-3, the V gene TRBV7-9, with D uncertain. CDR1 is SEHNR, CDR2 FQNEAQ, per germline (reference sequence). CDR3 length: 14 amino acids. The V and J ends lost 5 bases and 3 bases respectively, with 11 bases between them.

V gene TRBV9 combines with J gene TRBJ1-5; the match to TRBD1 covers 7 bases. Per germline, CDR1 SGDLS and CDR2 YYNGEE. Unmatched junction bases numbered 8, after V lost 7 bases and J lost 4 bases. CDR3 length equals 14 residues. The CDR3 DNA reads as TGTGCCAGCTCCAGGGGGTGGGGGAATCAGCCCCAGCATTTT. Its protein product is CASSRGWGNQPQHF.

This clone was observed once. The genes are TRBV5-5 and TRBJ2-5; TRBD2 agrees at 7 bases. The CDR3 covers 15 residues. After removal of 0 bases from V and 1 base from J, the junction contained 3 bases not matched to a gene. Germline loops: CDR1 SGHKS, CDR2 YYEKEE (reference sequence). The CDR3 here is CASSLAPGGQETQYF. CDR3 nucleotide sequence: TGTGCCAGCAGCTTGGCCCCGGGAGGCCAAGAGACCCAGTACTTC. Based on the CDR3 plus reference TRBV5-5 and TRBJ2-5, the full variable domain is DAGVTQSPTHLIKTRGQQVTLRCSPISGHKSVSWYQQVLGQGPQFIFQYYEKEERGRGNFPDRFSARQFPNYSSELNVNALLLGDSALYLCASSLAPGGQETQYFGPGTRLLVL.

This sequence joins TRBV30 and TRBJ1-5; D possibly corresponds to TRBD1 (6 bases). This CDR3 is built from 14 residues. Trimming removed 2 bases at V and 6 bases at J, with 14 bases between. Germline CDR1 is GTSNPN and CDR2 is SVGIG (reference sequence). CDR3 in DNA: TGTGCCTGGAGTCCCGGCAGGGGAGGTCAGCCCCAGCATTTT. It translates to CAWSPGRGGQPQHF.

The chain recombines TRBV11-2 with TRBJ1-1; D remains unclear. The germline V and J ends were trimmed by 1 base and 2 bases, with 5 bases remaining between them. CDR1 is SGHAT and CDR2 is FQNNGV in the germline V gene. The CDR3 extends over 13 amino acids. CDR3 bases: TGTGCCAGCAGCTTAGGTAGTAACACTGAAGCTTTCTTT. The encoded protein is CASSLGSNTEAFF. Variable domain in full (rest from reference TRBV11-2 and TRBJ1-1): EAGVAQSPRYKIIEKRQSVAFWCNPISGHATLYWYQQILGQGPKLLIQFQNNGVVDDSQLPKDRFSAERLKGVDSTLKIQPAKLEDSAVYLCASSLGSNTEAFFGQGTRLTVV.

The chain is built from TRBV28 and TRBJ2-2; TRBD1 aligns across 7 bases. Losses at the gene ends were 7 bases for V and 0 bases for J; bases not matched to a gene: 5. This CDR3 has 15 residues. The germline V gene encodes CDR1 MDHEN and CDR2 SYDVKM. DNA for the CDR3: TGTGCCAGCACCTCGGGACAGACGAACACCGGGGAGCTGTTTTTT. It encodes CASTSGQTNTGELFF.

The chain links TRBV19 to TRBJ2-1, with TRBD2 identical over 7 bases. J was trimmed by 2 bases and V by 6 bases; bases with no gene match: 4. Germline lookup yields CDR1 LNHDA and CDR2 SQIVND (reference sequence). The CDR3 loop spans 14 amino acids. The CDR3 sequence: CASRYSGAYNEQFF. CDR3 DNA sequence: TGTGCCAGTAGATACAGCGGGGCCTACAATGAGCAGTTCTTC.

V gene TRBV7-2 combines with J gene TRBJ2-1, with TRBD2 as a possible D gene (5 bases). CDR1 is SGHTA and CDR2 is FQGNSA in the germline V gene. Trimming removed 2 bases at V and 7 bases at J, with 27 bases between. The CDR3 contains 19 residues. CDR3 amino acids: CASSLNPRDSLSFGNEQFF. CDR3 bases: TGTGCCAGCAGCTTAAATCCTCGGGATAGCCTATCTTTCGGGAATGAGCAGTTCTTC.

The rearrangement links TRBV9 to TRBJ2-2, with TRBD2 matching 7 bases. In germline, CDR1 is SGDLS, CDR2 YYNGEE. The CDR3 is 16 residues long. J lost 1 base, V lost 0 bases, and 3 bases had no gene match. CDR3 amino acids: CASSVDGGRNTGELFF. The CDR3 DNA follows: TGTGCCAGCAGCGTAGACGGCGGGAGGAACACCGGGGAGCTGTTTTTT.

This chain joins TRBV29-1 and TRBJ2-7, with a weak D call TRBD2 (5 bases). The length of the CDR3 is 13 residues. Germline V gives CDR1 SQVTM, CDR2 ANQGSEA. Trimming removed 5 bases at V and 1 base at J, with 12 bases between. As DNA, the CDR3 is TGCAGCGTTCGGGGAGCGAGATCCTACGAGCAGTACTTC. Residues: CSVRGARSYEQYF.

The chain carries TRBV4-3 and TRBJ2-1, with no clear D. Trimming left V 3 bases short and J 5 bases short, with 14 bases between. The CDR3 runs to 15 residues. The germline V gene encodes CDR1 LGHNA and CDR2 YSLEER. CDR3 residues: CASSQSFGSNNEQFF. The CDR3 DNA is TGCGCCAGCAGCCAGTCATTCGGGTCGAACAATGAGCAGTTCTTC.

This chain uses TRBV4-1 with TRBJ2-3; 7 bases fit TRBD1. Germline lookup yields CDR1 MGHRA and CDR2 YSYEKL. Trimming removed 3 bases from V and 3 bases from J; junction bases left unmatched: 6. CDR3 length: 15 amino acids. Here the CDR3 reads CASSQLQGPTDTQYF. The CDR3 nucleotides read TGCGCCAGCAGCCAGTTACAGGGGCCTACAGATACGCAGTATTTT.

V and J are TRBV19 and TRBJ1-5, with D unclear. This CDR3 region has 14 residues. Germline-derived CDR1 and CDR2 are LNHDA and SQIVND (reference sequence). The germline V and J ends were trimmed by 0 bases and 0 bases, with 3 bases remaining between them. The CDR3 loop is CASSIDYSNQPQHF. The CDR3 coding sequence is TGTGCCAGTAGTATAGATTATAGCAATCAGCCCCAGCATTTT.

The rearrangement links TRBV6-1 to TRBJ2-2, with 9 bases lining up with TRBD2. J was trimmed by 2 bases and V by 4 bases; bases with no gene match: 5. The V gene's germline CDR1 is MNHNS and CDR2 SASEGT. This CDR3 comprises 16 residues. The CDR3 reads CASSGGLAPNTGELFF. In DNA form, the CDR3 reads TGTGCCAGCAGTGGAGGACTAGCGCCAAACACCGGGGAGCTGTTTTTT.

The DNA for the CDR3 is TGTGCCAGCAGTTCCCCAGGACAGGGTTTGAATGAGCAGTTCTTC. Translated: CASSSPGQGLNEQFF. The chain couples TRBV28 to TRBJ2-1; 8 bases align to TRBD1. The ends lost 4 bases at V and 7 bases at J; junction bases unmatched: 9. The germline V gene encodes CDR1 MDHEN and CDR2 SYDVKM. This CDR3 comprises 15 residues.

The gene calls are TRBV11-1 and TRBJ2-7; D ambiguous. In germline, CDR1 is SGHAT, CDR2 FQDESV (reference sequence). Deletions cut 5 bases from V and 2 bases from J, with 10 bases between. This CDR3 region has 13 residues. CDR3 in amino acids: CASSPGPTYEQYF. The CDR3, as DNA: TGTGCCAGCAGCCCCGGGCCCACCTACGAGCAGTACTTC.

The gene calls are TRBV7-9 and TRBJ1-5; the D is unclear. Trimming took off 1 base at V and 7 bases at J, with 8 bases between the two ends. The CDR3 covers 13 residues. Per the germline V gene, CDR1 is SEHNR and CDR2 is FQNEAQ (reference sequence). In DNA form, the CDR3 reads TGTGCCAGCAGCTTAGGGGCGGGACAGCCCCAGCATTTT. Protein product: CASSLGAGQPQHF.

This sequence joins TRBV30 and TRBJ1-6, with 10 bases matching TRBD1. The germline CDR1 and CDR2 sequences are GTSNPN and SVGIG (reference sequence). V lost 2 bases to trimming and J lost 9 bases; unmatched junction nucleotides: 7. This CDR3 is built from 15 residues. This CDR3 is CAWSPADRGGSPLHF. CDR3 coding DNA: TGTGCCTGGAGTCCCGCGGACAGGGGGGGTTCACCCCTCCACTTT.

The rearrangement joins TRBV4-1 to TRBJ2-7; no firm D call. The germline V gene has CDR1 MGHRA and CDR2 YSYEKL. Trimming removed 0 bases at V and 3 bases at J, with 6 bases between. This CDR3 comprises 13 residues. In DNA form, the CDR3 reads TGCGCCAGCAGCCAAGAGGGCGGCTACGAGCAGTACTTC. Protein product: CASSQEGGYEQYF.

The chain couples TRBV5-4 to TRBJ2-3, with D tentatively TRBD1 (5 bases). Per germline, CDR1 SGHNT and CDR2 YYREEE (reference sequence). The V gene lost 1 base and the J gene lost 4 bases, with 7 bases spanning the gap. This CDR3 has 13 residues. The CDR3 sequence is CASSLQGSDTQYF. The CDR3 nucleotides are TGTGCCAGCAGCTTGCAGGGCTCAGATACGCAGTATTTT.